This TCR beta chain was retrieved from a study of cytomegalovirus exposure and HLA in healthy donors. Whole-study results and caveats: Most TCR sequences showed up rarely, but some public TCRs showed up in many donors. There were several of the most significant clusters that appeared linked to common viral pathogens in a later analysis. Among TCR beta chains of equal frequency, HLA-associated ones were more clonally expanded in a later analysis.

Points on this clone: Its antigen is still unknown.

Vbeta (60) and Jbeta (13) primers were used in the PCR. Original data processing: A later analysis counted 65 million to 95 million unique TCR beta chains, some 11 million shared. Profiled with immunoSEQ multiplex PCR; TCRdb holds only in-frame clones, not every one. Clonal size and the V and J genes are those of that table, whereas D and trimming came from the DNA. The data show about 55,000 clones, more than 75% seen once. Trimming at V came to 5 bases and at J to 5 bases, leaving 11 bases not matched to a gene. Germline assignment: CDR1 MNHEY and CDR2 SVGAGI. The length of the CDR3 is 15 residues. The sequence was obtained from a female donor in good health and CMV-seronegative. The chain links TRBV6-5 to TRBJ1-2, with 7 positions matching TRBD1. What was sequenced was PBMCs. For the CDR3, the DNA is TGTGCCAGCAGTCAAACAACAGGGGAAGTATATGGCTACACCTTC. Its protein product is CASSQTTGEVYGYTF.